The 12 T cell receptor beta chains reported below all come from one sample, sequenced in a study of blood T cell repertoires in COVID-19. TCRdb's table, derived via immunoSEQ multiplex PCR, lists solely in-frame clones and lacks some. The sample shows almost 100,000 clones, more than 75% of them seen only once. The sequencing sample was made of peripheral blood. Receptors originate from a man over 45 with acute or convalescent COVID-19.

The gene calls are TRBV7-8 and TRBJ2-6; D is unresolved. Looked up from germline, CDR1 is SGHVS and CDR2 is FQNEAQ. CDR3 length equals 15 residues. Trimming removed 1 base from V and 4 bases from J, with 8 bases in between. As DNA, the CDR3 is TGTGCCAGCAGCTTAGATGGGCTAGGGGCCAACGTCCTGACTTTC. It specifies CASSLDGLGANVLTF. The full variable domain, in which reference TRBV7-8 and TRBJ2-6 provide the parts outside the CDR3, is GAGVSQSPRYKVAKRGQDVALRCDPISGHVSLFWYQQALGQGPEFLTYFQNEAQLDKSGLPSDRFFAERPEGSVSTLKIQRTQQEDSAVYLCASSLDGLGANVLTFGAGSRLTVL.

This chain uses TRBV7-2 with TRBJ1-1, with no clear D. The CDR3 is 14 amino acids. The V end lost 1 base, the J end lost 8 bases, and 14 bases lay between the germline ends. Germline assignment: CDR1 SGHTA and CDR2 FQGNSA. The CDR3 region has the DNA TGTGCCAGCAGCTTAGGGGTCGAGGCCGTGGAAGCTTTCTTT. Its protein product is CASSLGVEAVEAFF.

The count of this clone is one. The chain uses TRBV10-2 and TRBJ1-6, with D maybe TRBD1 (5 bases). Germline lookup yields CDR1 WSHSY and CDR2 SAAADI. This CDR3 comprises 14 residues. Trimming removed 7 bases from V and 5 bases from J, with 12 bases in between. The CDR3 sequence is CASTLDRDNSPLHF. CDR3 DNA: TGCGCCAGCACTTTAGACAGAGATAATTCACCCCTCCACTTT.

The CDR3 DNA sequence: TGTGCCAGCAGTGCCTCCCGCTTGGGGGGGACGAACACTGAAGCTTTCTTT. As protein: CASSASRLGGTNTEAFF. This sequence joins TRBV6-1 and TRBJ1-1; D possibly corresponds to TRBD1 (5 bases). With 4 bases removed from V and 1 base from J, the gap between germline ends came to 19 bases. Per the germline V gene, CDR1 is MNHNS and CDR2 is SASEGT. The CDR3 runs to 17 residues.

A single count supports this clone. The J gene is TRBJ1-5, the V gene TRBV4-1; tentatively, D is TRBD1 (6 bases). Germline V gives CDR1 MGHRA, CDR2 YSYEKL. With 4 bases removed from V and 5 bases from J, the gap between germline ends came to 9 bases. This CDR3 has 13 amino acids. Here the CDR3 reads CASSPNRDQPQHF. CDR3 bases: TGCGCCAGCAGCCCAAACAGGGATCAGCCCCAGCATTTT.

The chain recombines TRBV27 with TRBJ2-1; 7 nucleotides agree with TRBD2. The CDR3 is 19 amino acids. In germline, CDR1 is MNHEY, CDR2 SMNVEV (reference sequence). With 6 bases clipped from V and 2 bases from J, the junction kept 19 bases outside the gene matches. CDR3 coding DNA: TGTGCCAGCAGCCACGCCGGCGGGGGACGGCGGTCAGCCTACAATGAGCAGTTCTTC. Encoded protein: CASSHAGGGRRSAYNEQFF.

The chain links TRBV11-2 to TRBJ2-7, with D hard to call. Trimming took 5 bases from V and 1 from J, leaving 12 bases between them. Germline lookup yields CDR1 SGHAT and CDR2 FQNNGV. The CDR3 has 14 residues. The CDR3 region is CASSNRPNSYEQYF. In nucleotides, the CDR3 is TGTGCCAGCAGCAACAGACCGAATTCCTACGAGCAGTACTTC.

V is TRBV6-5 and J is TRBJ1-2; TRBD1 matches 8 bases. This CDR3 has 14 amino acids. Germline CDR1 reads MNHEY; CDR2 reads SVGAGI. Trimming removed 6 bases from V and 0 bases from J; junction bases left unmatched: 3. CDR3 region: CASRPGQANYGYTF. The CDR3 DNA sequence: TGTGCCAGCAGACCGGGACAGGCTAACTATGGCTACACCTTC.

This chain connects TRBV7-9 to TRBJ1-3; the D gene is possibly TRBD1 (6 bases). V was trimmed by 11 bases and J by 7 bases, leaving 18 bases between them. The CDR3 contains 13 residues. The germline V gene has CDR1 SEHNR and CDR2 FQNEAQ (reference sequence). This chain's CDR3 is CAWGAGARNTIYF. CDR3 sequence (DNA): TGTGCCTGGGGGGCGGGGGCGCGGAACACCATATATTTT. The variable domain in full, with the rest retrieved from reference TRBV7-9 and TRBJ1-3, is DTGVSQNPRHKITKRGQNVTFRCDPISEHNRLYWYRQTLGQGPEFLTYFQNEAQLEKSRLLSDRFSAERPKGSFSTLEIQRTEQGDSAMYLCAWGAGARNTIYFGEGSWLTVV.

DNA for the CDR3: TGCAGCGTTGCACAGAACTATGGCTACACCTTC. Translating it yields CSVAQNYGYTF. The chain recombines TRBV29-1 with TRBJ1-2; D unclear. Germline V gene lookup returns CDR1 SQVTM and CDR2 ANQGSEA. V lost 4 bases to trimming and J lost 2 bases, with 5 bases between them. CDR3 length: 11 residues.

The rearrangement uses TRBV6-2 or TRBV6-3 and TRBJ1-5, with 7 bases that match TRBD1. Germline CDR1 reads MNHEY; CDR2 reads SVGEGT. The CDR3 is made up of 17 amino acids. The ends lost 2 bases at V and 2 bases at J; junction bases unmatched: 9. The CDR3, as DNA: TGTGCCAGCAGTTACCTAGACAGGGCCAAGGGCAATCAGCCCCAGCATTTT. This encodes CASSYLDRAKGNQPQHF.

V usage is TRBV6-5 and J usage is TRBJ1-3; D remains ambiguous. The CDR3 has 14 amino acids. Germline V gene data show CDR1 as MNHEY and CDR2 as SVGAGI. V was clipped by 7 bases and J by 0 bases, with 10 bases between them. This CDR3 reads CASKLQYSGNTIYF. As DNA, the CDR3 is TGTGCCAGCAAGTTACAGTACTCTGGAAACACCATATATTTT.